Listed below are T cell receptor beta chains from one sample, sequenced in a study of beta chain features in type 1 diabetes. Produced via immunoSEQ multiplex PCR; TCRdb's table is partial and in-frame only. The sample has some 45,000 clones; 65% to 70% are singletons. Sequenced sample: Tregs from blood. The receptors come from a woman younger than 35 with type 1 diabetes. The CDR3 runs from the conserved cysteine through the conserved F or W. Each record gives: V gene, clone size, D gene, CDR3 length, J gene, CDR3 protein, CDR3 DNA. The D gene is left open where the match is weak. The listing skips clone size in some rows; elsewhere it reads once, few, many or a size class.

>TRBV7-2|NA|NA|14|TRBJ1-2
CASSPQANNYGYTF
TGTGCCAGCAGCCCTCAGGCCAATAACTATGGCTACACCTTC
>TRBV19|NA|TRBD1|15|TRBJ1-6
CASSIDGTGVSPLHF
TGTGCCAGTAGTATAGATGGGACAGGGGTCTCACCCCTCCACTTT
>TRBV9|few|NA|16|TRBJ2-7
CASSPSSTQGDYEQYF
TGTGCCAGCAGCCCTAGTTCCACTCAAGGGGACTACGAGCAGTACTTC
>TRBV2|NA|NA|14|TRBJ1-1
CASRTDSGVWEAFF
TGTGCCAGCAGGACCGACAGTGGAGTCTGGGAAGCTTTCTTT
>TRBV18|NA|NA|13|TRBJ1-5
CASSLGGFQPQHF
TGTGCCAGCTCATTGGGAGGGTTTCAGCCCCAGCATTTT
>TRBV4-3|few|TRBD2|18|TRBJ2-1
CASSQSTSGRGFYNEQFF
TGCGCCAGCAGCCAGTCGACTAGCGGGAGAGGTTTCTACAATGAGCAGTTCTTC
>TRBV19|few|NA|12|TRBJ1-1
CATQRGGTEAFF
TGTGCCACCCAAAGAGGCGGGACTGAAGCTTTCTTT
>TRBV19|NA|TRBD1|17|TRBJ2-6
CASSWQGVSSGANVLTF
TGTGCCAGTAGTTGGCAGGGGGTAAGCTCTGGGGCCAACGTCCTGACTTTC
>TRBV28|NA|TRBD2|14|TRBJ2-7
CASKASGTSYEQYF
TGTGCCAGCAAGGCTAGCGGTACCTCCTACGAGCAGTACTTC
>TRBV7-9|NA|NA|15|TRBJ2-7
CASRSVGASSYEQYF
TGTGCCAGCAGAAGTGTGGGAGCCTCTTCCTACGAGCAGTACTTC
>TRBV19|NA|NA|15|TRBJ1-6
CASSAGLRYNSPLHF
TGTGCCAGTAGTGCCGGACTCCGCTATAATTCACCCCTCCACTTT
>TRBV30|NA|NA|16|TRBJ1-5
CAWTPRAGARNQPQHF
TGTGCCTGGACCCCTCGGGCAGGGGCGCGCAATCAGCCCCAGCATTTT
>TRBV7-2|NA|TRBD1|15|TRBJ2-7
CASSLWQGETYEQYF
TGTGCCAGCAGCTTGTGGCAGGGGGAGACCTACGAGCAGTACTTC
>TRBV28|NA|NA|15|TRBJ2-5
CASSFRRVRIETQYF
TGTGCCAGCAGTTTCCGCAGGGTTAGAATTGAGACCCAGTACTTC
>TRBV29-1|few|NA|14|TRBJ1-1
CSVDPQAMNTEAFF
TGCAGCGTTGATCCCCAGGCGATGAACACTGAAGCTTTCTTT
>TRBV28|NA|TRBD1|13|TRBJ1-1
CAITGGLNTEAFF
TGTGCCATCACAGGGGGGCTGAACACTGAAGCTTTCTTT
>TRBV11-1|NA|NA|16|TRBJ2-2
CASTRETSRWTGELFF
TGTGCCAGCACCCGAGAGACTAGTCGGTGGACCGGGGAGCTGTTTTTT
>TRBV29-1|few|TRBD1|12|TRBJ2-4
CSVGGWENIQYF
TGCAGCGTAGGGGGCTGGGAAAACATTCAGTACTTC
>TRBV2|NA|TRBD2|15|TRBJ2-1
CASTYLRGGYNEQFF
TGTGCCAGCACCTACCTTCGCGGGGGATACAATGAGCAGTTCTTC
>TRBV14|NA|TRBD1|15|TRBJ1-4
CASSHPQGRNEKLFF
TGTGCCAGCAGCCACCCACAGGGGAGAAATGAAAAACTGTTTTTT
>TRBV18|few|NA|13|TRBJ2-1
CASSPRTTGTQFF
TGTGCCAGCTCACCACGTACGACCGGGACACAGTTCTTC
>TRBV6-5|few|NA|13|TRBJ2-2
CASSFQGAGELFF
TGTGCCAGCAGTTTCCAGGGCGCCGGGGAGCTGTTTTTT
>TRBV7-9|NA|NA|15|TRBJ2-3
CASSLRDLSTDTQYF
TGTGCCAGCAGCCTAAGGGACTTGTCCACAGATACGCAGTATTTT
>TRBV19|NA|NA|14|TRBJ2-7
CASSLAPSPYEQYF
TGTGCCAGTAGTCTAGCGCCTAGTCCCTACGAGCAGTACTTC
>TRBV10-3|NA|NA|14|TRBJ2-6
CAIKSDFGANVLTF
TGTGCCATCAAAAGCGACTTTGGGGCCAACGTCCTGACTTTC
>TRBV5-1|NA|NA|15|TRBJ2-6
CASSTSGSGANVLTF
TGCGCCAGCAGCACGAGCGGCTCTGGGGCCAACGTCCTGACTTTC
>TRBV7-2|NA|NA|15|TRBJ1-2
CASSRSPGFLYGYTF
TGTGCCAGCAGCCGAAGCCCGGGATTCTTATACGGCTACACCTTC
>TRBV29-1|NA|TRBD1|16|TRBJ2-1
CSAGELGTGVSNEQFF
TGCAGCGCTGGGGAATTAGGGACAGGGGTTTCGAATGAGCAGTTCTTC
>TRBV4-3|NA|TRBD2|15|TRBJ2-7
CASSQTSGSAYEQYF
TGCGCCAGCAGCCAAACTAGCGGGAGCGCTTACGAGCAGTACTTC
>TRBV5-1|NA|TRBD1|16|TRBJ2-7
CASSSITGQRHYEQYF
TGCGCCAGCAGCTCCATCACGGGACAGAGGCACTACGAGCAGTACTTC
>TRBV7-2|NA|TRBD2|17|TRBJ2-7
CASSRRSGGALGDEQYF
TGTGCCAGCAGCCGGCGGTCCGGGGGGGCCCTCGGGGACGAGCAGTACTTC
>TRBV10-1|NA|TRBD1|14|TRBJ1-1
CASSKAGGPTEAFF
TGCGCCAGCAGTAAAGCAGGGGGCCCGACTGAAGCTTTCTTT
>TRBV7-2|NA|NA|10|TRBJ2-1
CASSSRVQFF
TGTGCCAGCAGCTCCCGGGTGCAGTTCTTC
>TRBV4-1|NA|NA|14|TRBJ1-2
CASSQASKGEGYTF
TGCGCCAGCAGCCAAGCATCAAAGGGGGAGGGCTACACCTTC
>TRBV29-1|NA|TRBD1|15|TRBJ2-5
CSVLRDRGRGETQYF
TGCAGCGTCCTCCGGGACAGGGGGCGAGGCGAGACCCAGTACTTC
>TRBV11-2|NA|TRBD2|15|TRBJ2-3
CASSWGGLEADTQYF
TGTGCCAGCAGCTGGGGGGGACTAGAAGCGGATACGCAGTATTTT
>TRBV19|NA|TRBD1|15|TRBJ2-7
CASRPTGVSTYEQYF
TGTGCCAGTAGACCTACAGGGGTGAGCACCTACGAGCAGTACTTC